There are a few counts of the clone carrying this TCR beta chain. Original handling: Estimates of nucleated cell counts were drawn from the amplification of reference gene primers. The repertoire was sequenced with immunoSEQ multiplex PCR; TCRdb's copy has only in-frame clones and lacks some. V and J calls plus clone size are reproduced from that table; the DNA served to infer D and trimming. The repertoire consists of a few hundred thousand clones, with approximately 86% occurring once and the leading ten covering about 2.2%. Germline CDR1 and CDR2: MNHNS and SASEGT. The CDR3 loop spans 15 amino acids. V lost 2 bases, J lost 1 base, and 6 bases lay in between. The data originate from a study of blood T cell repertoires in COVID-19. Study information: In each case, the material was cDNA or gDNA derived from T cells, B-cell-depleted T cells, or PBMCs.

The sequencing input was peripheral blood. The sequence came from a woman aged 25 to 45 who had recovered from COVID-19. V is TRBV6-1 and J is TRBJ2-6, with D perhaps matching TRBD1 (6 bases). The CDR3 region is CASSEQGSGANVLTF. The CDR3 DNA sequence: TGTGCCAGCAGTGAACAGGGGTCTGGGGCCAACGTCCTGACTTTC.